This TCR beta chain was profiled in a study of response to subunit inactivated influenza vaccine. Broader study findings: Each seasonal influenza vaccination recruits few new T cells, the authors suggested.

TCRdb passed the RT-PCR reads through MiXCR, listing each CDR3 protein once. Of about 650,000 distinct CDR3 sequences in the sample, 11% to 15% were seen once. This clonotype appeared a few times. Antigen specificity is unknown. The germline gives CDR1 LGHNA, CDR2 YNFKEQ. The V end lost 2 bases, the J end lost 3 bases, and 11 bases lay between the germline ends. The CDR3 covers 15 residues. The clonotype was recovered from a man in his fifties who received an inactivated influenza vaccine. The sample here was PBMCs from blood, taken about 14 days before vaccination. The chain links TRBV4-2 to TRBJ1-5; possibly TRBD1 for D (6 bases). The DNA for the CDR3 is TGTGCCAGCAGCCAACCAAGACAGGACAATCAGCCCCAGCATTTT. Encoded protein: CASSQPRQDNQPQHF.